Listed below are T cell receptor beta chains from one sample, sequenced in a study of T cell repertoires in cytomegalovirus infection. MiXCR was run by TCRdb on the reads, yielding one entry per CDR3 protein. Of approximately 730,000 distinct CDR3 sequences in the sample, 30% to 40% are singletons; the top ten hold about 20%. These TCRs' antigens remain unknown. Specimen: cultured PBMCs, collected from culture after CMV antigen stimulation. The origin of the receptors is a human donor in good health (CMV status not recorded). Some clones in this sample may be carry-over from other donors' samples. The CDR3 runs from the conserved cysteine through the conserved F or W. Each record gives: J gene, D gene, V gene, CDR3 length, clone size, CDR3 DNA, CDR3 protein. A D gene is named only where the DNA matches it firmly. Clone size, where shown, is once, few, many, or a class for clones that have expanded.

J gene: TRBJ2-3
D gene: TRBD2
V gene: TRBV10-3
CDR3 length: 16
clone size: NA
CDR3 DNA: TGTGCCATCAGTGAACCGACTAGCGGATACACAGATACGCAGTATTTT
CDR3 protein: CAISEPTSGYTDTQYF

J gene: TRBJ1-6
D gene: NA
V gene: TRBV11-3
CDR3 length: 14
clone size: few
CDR3 DNA: TGTGCCAGCAGCTTCCCCGTATGGATTTCACCCCTCCACTTT
CDR3 protein: CASSFPVWISPLHF

J gene: TRBJ2-3
D gene: TRBD2
V gene: TRBV27
CDR3 length: 18
clone size: few
CDR3 DNA: TGTGCCAGCAGCCTCATAGCGGGGGCTAGAGCTAGCACAGATACGCAGTATTTT
CDR3 protein: CASSLIAGARASTDTQYF

J gene: TRBJ2-5
D gene: TRBD2
V gene: TRBV6-2/TRBV6-3
CDR3 length: 17
clone size: few
CDR3 DNA: TGTGCCAGCATGGGACTAGCACCCCTGAGCTCGAAAGAGACCCAGTACTTC
CDR3 protein: CASMGLAPLSSKETQYF

J gene: TRBJ2-5
D gene: NA
V gene: TRBV7-2
CDR3 length: 15
clone size: few
CDR3 DNA: TGTGCCAGCAGCTTCTCCCCGGGGGGCCGAGAGACCCAGTACTTC
CDR3 protein: CASSFSPGGRETQYF

J gene: TRBJ2-1
D gene: NA
V gene: TRBV12-3/TRBV12-4
CDR3 length: 13
clone size: NA
CDR3 DNA: TGTGCCAGCAGTTACGGGCTGGGCAATGAGCAGTTCTTC
CDR3 protein: CASSYGLGNEQFF

J gene: TRBJ1-2
D gene: NA
V gene: TRBV6-2/TRBV6-3
CDR3 length: 16
clone size: few
CDR3 DNA: TGTGCCAGCAGTTACTTCTCGGACAGTCCCAACTATGGCTACACCTTC
CDR3 protein: CASSYFSDSPNYGYTF

J gene: TRBJ1-3
D gene: NA
V gene: TRBV27
CDR3 length: 14
clone size: once
CDR3 DNA: TGTGCCAGCAGTTCAAGAGGGGATGGAAACACCATATATTTT
CDR3 protein: CASSSRGDGNTIYF

J gene: TRBJ1-1
D gene: NA
V gene: TRBV2
CDR3 length: 13
clone size: NA
CDR3 DNA: TGTGCCAGCAGTGAAGAGGGGAACACTGAAGCTTTCTTT
CDR3 protein: CASSEEGNTEAFF

J gene: TRBJ2-7
D gene: NA
V gene: TRBV10-3
CDR3 length: 13
clone size: NA
CDR3 DNA: TGTGCCATCAGTAACCCCAGGGGACACGAGCAGTACTTC
CDR3 protein: CAISNPRGHEQYF

J gene: TRBJ2-3
D gene: NA
V gene: TRBV5-1
CDR3 length: 14
clone size: NA
CDR3 DNA: TGCGCCAGCAATCCCTCCGCCGGCACAGATACGCAGTATTTT
CDR3 protein: CASNPSAGTDTQYF

J gene: TRBJ1-4
D gene: TRBD1
V gene: TRBV4-1
CDR3 length: 15
clone size: NA
CDR3 DNA: TGCGCCAGCAGCCAAGGACAGGGGGCGTGGGAAAAACTGTTTTTT
CDR3 protein: CASSQGQGAWEKLFF

J gene: TRBJ1-1
D gene: NA
V gene: TRBV29-1
CDR3 length: 10
clone size: NA
CDR3 DNA: TGCAGCGCCCTACATTTTGAAGCTTTCTTT
CDR3 protein: CSALHFEAFF

J gene: TRBJ1-6
D gene: NA
V gene: TRBV12-3/TRBV12-4
CDR3 length: 12
clone size: NA
CDR3 DNA: TGTGCCAGCAAGATCGCCGACAGTTCCCTCCACTTT
CDR3 protein: CASKIADSSLHF

J gene: TRBJ1-2
D gene: TRBD1
V gene: TRBV12-3/TRBV12-4
CDR3 length: 14
clone size: few
CDR3 DNA: TGTGCCAGCAGTCCGTGGACAGGGAACTATGGCTACACCTTC
CDR3 protein: CASSPWTGNYGYTF

J gene: TRBJ2-3
D gene: TRBD2
V gene: TRBV6-5
CDR3 length: 15
clone size: NA
CDR3 DNA: TGTGCCTCTCGGCGGGGAGGGGTGGGCGCAGATACGCAGTATTTT
CDR3 protein: CASRRGGVGADTQYF

J gene: TRBJ2-5
D gene: NA
V gene: TRBV12-3/TRBV12-4
CDR3 length: 15
clone size: few
CDR3 DNA: TGTGCCAGCAGTTTTGACCCCGGGCCCGAAGAGACCCAGTACTTC
CDR3 protein: CASSFDPGPEETQYF

J gene: TRBJ1-6
D gene: NA
V gene: TRBV5-5
CDR3 length: 18
clone size: few
CDR3 DNA: TGTGCCAGCAGCCCGCCCCGGGCCGGACGCTTATATAATTCACCCCTCCACTTT
CDR3 protein: CASSPPRAGRLYNSPLHF

J gene: TRBJ2-7
D gene: NA
V gene: TRBV6-1
CDR3 length: 13
clone size: few
CDR3 DNA: TGTGCCTGTTCCCAAGGACAGTCCTACGAGCAGTACTTC
CDR3 protein: CACSQGQSYEQYF

J gene: TRBJ2-2
D gene: NA
V gene: TRBV7-9
CDR3 length: 13
clone size: NA
CDR3 DNA: TGTGCCAGCAGCTTATTGGCTGTCGGGGAGCTGTTTTTT
CDR3 protein: CASSLLAVGELFF

J gene: TRBJ1-1
D gene: NA
V gene: TRBV5-6
CDR3 length: 14
clone size: NA
CDR3 DNA: TGTGCCAGCAGCTTGGTAGGAATGAGCACTGAAGCTTTCTTT
CDR3 protein: CASSLVGMSTEAFF

J gene: TRBJ2-3
D gene: TRBD2
V gene: TRBV27
CDR3 length: 13
clone size: NA
CDR3 DNA: TGTGCCAGCAGTCCGACACGGACTAGCGGGAGGCAATTT
CDR3 protein: CASSPTRTSGRQF

J gene: TRBJ2-1
D gene: NA
V gene: TRBV7-6
CDR3 length: 12
clone size: few
CDR3 DNA: TGTGCCAGCAGCTCATCCGGGAGAGAGCAGTTCTTC
CDR3 protein: CASSSSGREQFF

J gene: TRBJ2-7
D gene: NA
V gene: TRBV7-2
CDR3 length: 15
clone size: few
CDR3 DNA: TGTGCCAGCAGCTTAGTCAGGGTGCAGGCCTACGAGCAGTACTTC
CDR3 protein: CASSLVRVQAYEQYF

J gene: TRBJ2-2
D gene: NA
V gene: TRBV5-5
CDR3 length: 16
clone size: NA
CDR3 DNA: TGTGCCAGCAGTCCGACCTTCCCCTCATACACCGGGGAGCTGTTTTTT
CDR3 protein: CASSPTFPSYTGELFF

J gene: TRBJ1-2
D gene: NA
V gene: TRBV6-2/TRBV6-3
CDR3 length: 13
clone size: NA
CDR3 DNA: TGTGCCAGCAGTTATCGGCAGCTCTATGGCTACACCTTC
CDR3 protein: CASSYRQLYGYTF

J gene: TRBJ2-2
D gene: TRBD2
V gene: TRBV7-2
CDR3 length: 15
clone size: many
CDR3 DNA: TGTGCCAGCAGCTTCCTAGCGGGAGCGGCCGGGGAGCTGTTTTTT
CDR3 protein: CASSFLAGAAGELFF

J gene: TRBJ2-3
D gene: NA
V gene: TRBV20-1
CDR3 length: 15
clone size: NA
CDR3 DNA: TGCAGTGCTAGATTATCTGCGGGGACAACAGATACGCAGTATTTT
CDR3 protein: CSARLSAGTTDTQYF

J gene: TRBJ2-7
D gene: TRBD1
V gene: TRBV7-8
CDR3 length: 13
clone size: few
CDR3 DNA: TGTGCCAGCAGCCCTAGGACAGGTTTCGGTCCTGACTTC
CDR3 protein: CASSPRTGFGPDF

J gene: TRBJ2-3
D gene: NA
V gene: TRBV6-1
CDR3 length: 16
clone size: many
CDR3 DNA: TGTGCCAGCAGTGAATGGTTAGCCGGGTCTACAGATACGCAGTATTTT
CDR3 protein: CASSEWLAGSTDTQYF

J gene: TRBJ2-7
D gene: NA
V gene: TRBV6-1
CDR3 length: 17
clone size: few
CDR3 DNA: TGTGCCAGCAGTGACGGCCTCGGGACACCGAGCCTCTACGAGCAGTACTTC
CDR3 protein: CASSDGLGTPSLYEQYF

J gene: TRBJ2-2
D gene: TRBD2
V gene: TRBV4-1
CDR3 length: 16
clone size: NA
CDR3 DNA: TGCGCCAGCAGCCAGGGACTAGCGGGAGGCACCGGGGAGCTGTTTTTT
CDR3 protein: CASSQGLAGGTGELFF

J gene: TRBJ1-4
D gene: NA
V gene: TRBV7-8
CDR3 length: 14
clone size: NA
CDR3 DNA: TGTGCCAGCAGCTTAGCCGGGGGGGGGGTAAAACTGTTTTTT
CDR3 protein: CASSLAGGGVKLFF

J gene: TRBJ1-1
D gene: NA
V gene: TRBV4-1
CDR3 length: 16
clone size: few
CDR3 DNA: TGCGCCAGCAGCCAAGGCCAAATTTGGGGGAACACTGAAGCTTTCTTT
CDR3 protein: CASSQGQIWGNTEAFF

J gene: TRBJ1-2
D gene: NA
V gene: TRBV28
CDR3 length: 12
clone size: NA
CDR3 DNA: TGTGCCAGCAGTTTTGAGGGGAGGGGCTACACCTTC
CDR3 protein: CASSFEGRGYTF

J gene: TRBJ1-5
D gene: NA
V gene: TRBV6-1
CDR3 length: 13
clone size: NA
CDR3 DNA: TGTGCCAGCAGCCAGGGGCCGCGTCAGCCCCAGCATTTT
CDR3 protein: CASSQGPRQPQHF

J gene: TRBJ1-1
D gene: NA
V gene: TRBV29-1
CDR3 length: 12
clone size: NA
CDR3 DNA: TGCAGCGTTGAAGATCGCCTAGGGGGAGCTTTCTTT
CDR3 protein: CSVEDRLGGAFF

J gene: TRBJ2-3
D gene: TRBD1
V gene: TRBV2
CDR3 length: 15
clone size: NA
CDR3 DNA: TGTGCCAGCAGTGAAGACAGGGGGGCAACAGATACGCAGTATTTT
CDR3 protein: CASSEDRGATDTQYF

J gene: TRBJ1-5
D gene: NA
V gene: TRBV6-1
CDR3 length: 14
clone size: few
CDR3 DNA: TGTGCCAGCAGTGCCGGGACGAGCTATCAGCCCCAGCATTTT
CDR3 protein: CASSAGTSYQPQHF

J gene: TRBJ2-5
D gene: NA
V gene: TRBV5-5
CDR3 length: 14
clone size: NA
CDR3 DNA: TGTGCCAGCAGTTGGACTGGGGGTGAGGAGACCCAGTACTTC
CDR3 protein: CASSWTGGEETQYF